The clone carrying this TCR beta chain was recorded once. The sample belongs to a study of blood T cell repertoires in COVID-19. In the study overall: Acute and convalescent COVID-19 specimens originated in the United States, Italy and Spain. Sources were T cells, B-cell-depleted T cells, or PBMCs; the material itself was cDNA or gDNA.

Per the authors' pipeline: Researchers report that nucleated cell counts were estimated from reference gene primer amplification. Assay: immunoSEQ multiplex PCR; the TCRdb copy retains only in-frame clones and omits some. Clone size and V and J calls were adopted from that table, with D and trimming inferred from the DNA. Among a few hundred thousand clones, 85% were seen once, and the ten largest hold 3.6%. The clonotype was recovered from a woman aged 18-29 years with acute or convalescent COVID-19. Sequencing was performed on peripheral blood.

Here the CDR3 reads CATSRDRQDYGYTF. Here the CDR3 DNA reads TGTGCCACCAGCAGAGATCGGCAGGACTATGGCTACACCTTC. This chain links TRBV15 with TRBJ1-2, with no clear D. V lost 0 bases, J lost 3 bases, and 8 bases lay in between. This CDR3 is 14 amino acids long. In germline, CDR1 is LNHNV, CDR2 YYDKDF (reference sequence).